The 28 T cell receptor beta chains in this list originate from one sample, sequenced in a study of spatial heterogeneity in lung cancer (dated by TCRdb to the late 2010s). The protocol used for the library was 5' RACE. Sequenced using a NextSeq 500. TCRdb took the public reads, trimmed them with fastp at Q25, ran MiXCR for clone calling and kept in-frame beta chains. For every CDR3 protein sequence, its rows merge into one entry that carries the most common genes and DNA. A total of about 12,000 distinct CDR3 sequences appear in this sample, 3% to 4.5% of them only once. The leading ten clones occupy around 45% of the sample. The intended sense of this specimen's time point label: sample taken at primary tumor resection. Sequencing was performed on PBMCs, taken at surgery. These receptors were taken from a male donor with early-stage non-small cell lung cancer.

This clonotype was counted at least ten times. The chain couples TRBV24-1 to TRBJ2-1; a weak D match, TRBD2 (6 bases). V lost 9 bases to trimming and J lost 6 bases, with 17 bases between them. Germline-derived CDR1 and CDR2 are KGHDR and SFDVKD. The CDR3 is made up of 14 amino acids. This CDR3 is CATRGRDSPNEQFF. Here the CDR3 DNA reads TGTGCCACCCGAGGGCGGGACTCGCCCAATGAGCAGTTCTTC.

Ten or more counts support this clonotype. The CDR3 DNA is TGTGCCAGCAGTCCACAGGGGGGTATCACCGGGGAGCTGTTTTTT. It specifies CASSPQGGITGELFF. The rearrangement links TRBV12-3 or TRBV12-4 to TRBJ2-2; TRBD1 agrees at 8 bases. V trimming: 5 bases; J trimming: 4 bases; junction bases outside the gene matches: 6. This CDR3 has 15 residues.

This clonotype qualifies as medium-sized. The J gene is TRBJ2-1, the V gene TRBV2, with D perhaps matching TRBD1 (6 bases). Looked up from germline, CDR1 is SNHLY and CDR2 is FYNNEI. Trimming removed 6 bases at V and 9 bases at J, with 12 bases between. The CDR3 has 12 residues. The CDR3 DNA reads as TGTGCCAGCAGATCTACAGGGTCTGAGCAGTTCTTC. This gives the protein CASRSTGSEQFF.

The chain is built from TRBV7-2 and TRBJ2-1; no firm D call. V shed 5 bases and J shed 0 bases, with 11 bases lying between them. In germline, CDR1 is SGHTA, CDR2 FQGNSA. CDR3 length: 15 residues. CDR3 residues: CASSPPGSSYNEQFF. CDR3 DNA: TGTGCCAGCAGCCCTCCCGGAAGCTCCTACAATGAGCAGTTCTTC.

This clonotype came up many times. The chain uses TRBV7-2 and TRBJ1-2, with D possibly being TRBD1 (5 bases). The ends were cut back, 4 bases at V and 4 bases at J, with 10 bases in the middle. CDR3 size: 13 residues. Looked up from germline, CDR1 is SGHTA and CDR2 is FQGNSA. CDR3 nucleotide sequence: TGTGCCAGCAGCTCAAGGGACGGCTATGGCTACACCTTC. Translating gives CASSSRDGYGYTF.

The CDR3 DNA sequence: TGTGCCAGCTCAAACACAGAGGGCTATGGCTACACCTTC. This sequence encodes CASSNTEGYGYTF. The chain uses TRBV6-4 and TRBJ1-2; no reliable D call. Germline V gene lookup returns CDR1 MRHNA and CDR2 SNTAGT. Between the trimmed V and J ends, which lost 8 bases and 4 bases, there was a span of 14 bases. The CDR3 consists of 13 residues.

This clonotype has ten or more counts. This chain uses TRBV7-2 with TRBJ2-6, with a weak D call TRBD1 (5 bases). The CDR3 consists of 15 residues. Germline V gene sequence: CDR1 SGHTA, CDR2 FQGNSA. The V and J ends lost 2 bases and 2 bases respectively, with 7 bases between them. This CDR3 is CASSLKGAGANVLTF. The CDR3 DNA follows: TGTGCCAGCAGCTTAAAAGGGGCTGGGGCCAACGTCCTGACTTTC.

This clonotype was seen ten or more times. This chain links TRBV11-3 with TRBJ2-1, with 8 bases aligning to TRBD2. Germline assignment: CDR1 SGHNT and CDR2 YENEEA. Trimming at V came to 5 bases and at J to 7 bases, leaving 7 bases not matched to a gene. The CDR3 has 14 amino acids. The CDR3 nucleotides read TGTGCCAGCAGCCAATACCCGGGAGGGAATGAGCAGTTCTTC. Its protein product is CASSQYPGGNEQFF.

In this sample, this clonotype turned up many times. This chain links TRBV5-1 with TRBJ2-7; 11 bases match TRBD1. CDR3 length: 14 residues. Looked up from germline, CDR1 is SGHRS and CDR2 is YFSETQ. V was pared by 6 bases and J by 0 bases, with 2 bases of the junction left unmatched. The CDR3 region is CASTGTGGSYEQYF. The CDR3 DNA reads as TGCGCCAGCACCGGGACAGGGGGCTCCTACGAGCAGTACTTC.

This clonotype has ten or more counts. The chain recombines TRBV7-2 with TRBJ2-1; 8 nucleotides align to TRBD2. Trimming cost V 6 bases and J 7 bases; bases outside gene matches: 11. The CDR3 runs to 15 residues. The V gene's germline CDR1 is SGHTA and CDR2 FQGNSA. This CDR3 is CASRRPGLGLNEQFF. The CDR3 nucleotides are TGTGCCAGCAGGAGACCGGGACTAGGTTTGAATGAGCAGTTCTTC.

This clonotype was counted ten times or more. The V gene is TRBV29-1, the J gene TRBJ2-1; D is possibly TRBD2 (5 bases). V was cut by 7 bases and J by 3 bases, with 10 bases left in between. The CDR3 contains 12 residues. From germline, CDR1 is SQVTM and CDR2 ANQGSEA. The CDR3 region is CSADGDYNEQFF. The CDR3 DNA reads as TGCAGCGCCGACGGGGACTACAATGAGCAGTTCTTC.

This clonotype was found many times. The germline gene is not matched at one end of the junction; a read error may be the cause. V gene TRBV10-3 combines with J gene TRBJ2-7, with D possibly called TRBD1 or TRBD2 (5 bases each). Germline V lookup: CDR1 ENHRY, CDR2 SYGVKD. CDR3 length equals 12 residues. Here the CDR3 DNA reads TGTGCCATCAGCGAGTGGGGGTACGAGCAGTACTTC. Amino acids: CAISEWGYEQYF.

The rearrangement joins TRBV4-2 to TRBJ2-3; D is uncertain. The CDR3 contains 16 residues. The V end was cut by 2 bases, the J end by 2 bases, with 14 bases between. CDR1 is LGHNA and CDR2 is YNFKEQ in the germline V gene. The CDR3 DNA follows: TGTGCCAGCAGCCAACCCGTTGCAGGTTACACAGATACGCAGTATTTT. Protein sequence: CASSQPVAGYTDTQYF.

This clonotype was detected a few times. This chain links TRBV19 with TRBJ2-3; 11 nucleotides align to TRBD1. The CDR3 consists of 17 residues. Germline loops: CDR1 LNHDA, CDR2 SQIVND (reference sequence). V was clipped by 3 bases and J by 9 bases; unmatched bases: 14. CDR3 sequence (DNA): TGTGCCAGTAGTATCCCCGGACAGGGGGCGCAACAGGGAACGCAGTATTTT. Its protein product is CASSIPGQGAQQGTQYF.

Comments on this clonotype: A single base separates this from a much larger clone, so it may be a read error. The CDR3 loop reads CASSLTGLNTEAFF. The CDR3 DNA follows: TGCGCCAGCAGCCTGACAGGGCTGAACACTGAAGCTTTCTTT. This chain joins TRBV5-1 and TRBJ1-1; 7 nucleotides match TRBD1. The CDR3 contains 14 residues. With V trimmed by 4 bases and J by 0 bases, 3 bases remained unmatched. Germline V gene sequence: CDR1 SGHRS, CDR2 YFSETQ.

This clonotype came up many times. The V gene is TRBV28, the J gene TRBJ2-6; a weak D match, TRBD1 (6 bases). CDR3 length: 15 amino acids. The germline V and J ends were trimmed by 6 bases and 1 base, with 10 bases remaining between them. Germline assignment: CDR1 MDHEN and CDR2 SYDVKM. The CDR3 DNA sequence: TGTGCCAGCAGAAAGACAGGTTCTGGGGCCAACGTCCTGACTTTC. Its translation is CASRKTGSGANVLTF.

J is TRBJ2-7 and V is TRBV6-2 or TRBV6-3; 8 bases align to TRBD1. The CDR3 runs to 13 residues. Germline CDR1 is MNHEY and CDR2 is SVGEGT. V trimming: 5 bases; J trimming: 5 bases; junction bases outside the gene matches: 5. This CDR3 reads CASSRQGNHEQYF. The CDR3, as DNA: TGTGCCAGCAGTAGACAGGGGAACCACGAGCAGTACTTC.

In regard to this clonotype: Just one base apart from a much larger clone, this may be a read error. This sequence joins TRBV24-1 and TRBJ1-1, with D perhaps TRBD1 (5 bases). The CDR3 contains 15 residues. From germline, CDR1 is KGHDR and CDR2 SFDVKD. For the CDR3, the DNA is TGTGTCACCAGTGATTCTGGGGCTGGACGCACTGAAGCTTTCTTT. This gives the protein CVTSDSGAGRTEAFF.

This clonotype has ten or more counts. The chain carries TRBV6-5 and TRBJ2-1; TRBD2 matches 8 bases. After removal of 0 bases from V and 8 bases from J, the junction contained 0 bases not matched to a gene. The CDR3 is 13 amino acids. Germline loops: CDR1 MNHEY, CDR2 SVGAGI. CDR3 loop: CASSYSRGDEQFF. As DNA, the CDR3 is TGTGCCAGCAGTTACTCGCGGGGGGATGAGCAGTTCTTC.

This clonotype was seen at least ten times. The V gene is TRBV6-1, the J gene TRBJ2-3; 9 bases line up with TRBD2. This CDR3 contains 16 residues. J was trimmed by 1 base and V by 4 bases; bases with no gene match: 6. Germline V lookup: CDR1 MNHNS, CDR2 SASEGT. The CDR3 here is CASSGALAGRTDTQYF. CDR3 sequence (DNA): TGTGCCAGCAGTGGGGCGCTAGCGGGGCGCACAGATACGCAGTATTTT.

This clonotype was recorded at least ten times. The chain has TRBV7-6 and TRBJ2-3, with D maybe TRBD1 (5 bases). Trimming took 0 bases from V and 1 from J, leaving 5 bases between them. Germline-derived CDR1 and CDR2 are SGHVS and FNYEAQ. The CDR3 totals 14 residues. Written as DNA, the CDR3 is TGTGCCAGCAGCTTAGCAGGGGGCACAGATACGCAGTATTTT. Amino acids: CASSLAGGTDTQYF.

This clonotype was picked up many times. The V and J genes are TRBV27 and TRBJ2-7, with D possibly TRBD1 on 5 matching bases. Germline V gives CDR1 MNHEY, CDR2 SMNVEV (reference sequence). V lost 0 bases and J lost 5, with 8 bases in between. This CDR3 is 13 amino acids long. The CDR3 region is CASSLSRQNEQYF. CDR3 nucleotide sequence: TGTGCCAGCAGTTTATCGAGACAGAACGAGCAGTACTTC.

This clonotype was detected many times. The chain employs TRBV10-3 and TRBJ2-3; D tentatively fits TRBD1 or TRBD2 (5 bases each). CDR3 length: 15 residues. CDR1 is ENHRY and CDR2 is SYGVKD in the germline V gene. Deletions cut 4 bases from V and 5 bases from J, with 16 bases between. The CDR3 bases are TGTGCCATCAGTGCACGGGAAGGGGCGCAAGATACGCAGTATTTT. Translation gives CAISAREGAQDTQYF.

Only one count was recorded for this clonotype. The chain couples TRBV6-5 to TRBJ2-5; D tentatively reads TRBD1 or TRBD2 (5 bases each). CDR1 and CDR2 from the germline V gene are MNHEY and SVGAGI. The CDR3 spans 16 residues. V was shortened by 2 bases and J by 7 bases, with 20 bases between the two germline ends. The CDR3 here is CASSYQTRGLGGTQYF. Written as DNA, the CDR3 is TGTGCCAGCAGTTACCAGACTCGAGGCCTTGGGGGGACCCAGTACTTC.

With regard to this clonotype: A read error is possible here, since a much larger clone lies one base away. The chain recombines TRBV6-2 or TRBV6-3 with TRBJ2-7, with D perhaps TRBD1 or TRBD2 (6 bases each). This CDR3 has 13 residues. Germline assignment: CDR1 MNHEY and CDR2 SVGEGT. The CDR3 region is CAGSSQGGYEQYF. In DNA form, the CDR3 reads TGTGCCGGCAGTTCACAGGGAGGCTACGAGCAGTACTTC.

Many counts were recorded for this clonotype. This chain joins TRBV28 and TRBJ1-3; D ambiguous. The CDR3 loop spans 17 amino acids. From germline, CDR1 is MDHEN and CDR2 SYDVKM. The V and J ends lost 6 bases and 0 bases respectively, with 18 bases between them. The CDR3 nucleotides are TGTGCCAGCAGCCCCGGTAGCGAGCTTTTCTCTGGAAACACCATATATTTT. Its translation: CASSPGSELFSGNTIYF.

This clonotype has at least ten counts. The chain links TRBV4-2 to TRBJ2-6, with D perhaps TRBD1 or TRBD2 (5 bases each). Looked up from germline, CDR1 is LGHNA and CDR2 is YNFKEQ. This CDR3 is 14 amino acids long. V dropped 8 bases and J dropped 1 base, with 9 bases sitting between them. The CDR3 protein is CASRGDSGANVLTF. DNA for the CDR3: TGTGCCAGCCGAGGGGATTCTGGGGCCAACGTCCTGACTTTC.

This clonotype was counted many times. V gene TRBV19 combines with J gene TRBJ2-3, with D possibly TRBD2 on 6 matching bases. CDR1 LNHDA and CDR2 SQIVND come from the germline V gene (reference sequence). The V gene lost 0 bases and the J gene lost 1 base, with 14 bases spanning the gap. The length of the CDR3 is 17 residues. CDR3 amino acids: CASSIDMEGGRTDTQYF. The DNA of the CDR3 is TGTGCCAGTAGTATAGATATGGAGGGAGGCCGCACAGATACGCAGTATTTT. Complete variable domain (other parts from reference TRBV19 and TRBJ2-3): DGGITQSPKYLFRKEGQNVTLSCEQNLNHDAMYWYRQDPGQGLRLIYYSQIVNDFQKGDIAEGYSVSREKKESFPLTVTSAQKNPTAFYLCASSIDMEGGRTDTQYFGPGTRLTVL.